Reported below is one TCR beta chain. These data are taken from a study of radiotherapy plus CTLA-4 blockade in lung cancer. Generated by immunoSEQ multiplex PCR, the TCRdb table keeps only in-frame clones and is missing some. The sample comprises about 40,000 clones, 65% to 90% of which are singletons, and around a fifth rests with the top ten. Germline values: CDR1 LGHNA, CDR2 YNFKEQ. The CDR3 runs to 14 residues. V lost 4 bases and J lost 8, with 15 bases in between. This specimen consisted of peripheral blood, obtained from a patient treated with radiotherapy plus ipilimumab. This chain joins TRBV4-2 and TRBJ2-1, with D possibly TRBD2 on 6 matching bases. The TCR originated in a human donor with non-small cell lung cancer whose response to radiotherapy plus ipilimumab could not be evaluated. The CDR3 spells CASSREAGRYEQFF. CDR3 bases: TGTGCCAGCAGCCGGGAGGCAGGCCGGTATGAGCAGTTCTTC.